The entry below gives a single T cell receptor beta chain sequence along with its context. The sample is drawn from a study of blood T cell repertoires in COVID-19. At the level of the study: The samples span acute and convalescent COVID-19 from the United States, Italy and Spain. T cells, B-cell-depleted T cells, or PBMCs provided the cDNA or gDNA that served as material.

Adults between roughly 18 and 90 years of age took part from 24 US areas. Germline-derived CDR1 and CDR2 are MNHNY and SVGAGI (reference sequence). The CDR3 has 16 residues. With 6 bases clipped from V and 3 bases from J, the junction kept 10 bases outside the gene matches. The authors' processing: The assay estimated nucleated cells by amplifying reference gene primers. The assay was immunoSEQ multiplex PCR, and TCRdb's table has in-frame clones only and misses some. The V and J calls and clone size are taken from that table; D and trimming were inferred from the DNA. The sample consists of around 78,000 clones, roughly 91% of them appearing once.

The sequence was collected from a woman between 45 and 65 years old with acute COVID-19. The chain links TRBV6-6 to TRBJ1-1, with 10 bases that match TRBD1. The sample taken for sequencing was PBMCs or T cells enriched from blood (not recorded which). In DNA form, the CDR3 reads TGTGCCAGCAGAACTAGCCGGGGACAGGGGCACACTGAAGCTTTCTTT. Amino acid sequence: CASRTSRGQGHTEAFF.